These 18 T cell receptor beta chains share one sample of origin, sequenced in a study of T cells after somatic rescue of genetic block. Data came from immunoSEQ multiplex PCR; TCRdb stores just in-frame clones and leaves some out. The table has tens of thousands of clones, roughly nine tenths seen once. The sequencing sample was made of peripheral blood mononuclear cells (PBMCs). Receptors originate from a middle-aged man.

This rearrangement joins TRBV28 to TRBJ1-3; no definite D call. Germline loops: CDR1 MDHEN, CDR2 SYDVKM. Deletions cut 6 bases from V and 5 bases from J, with 11 bases between. This CDR3 has 13 amino acids. This CDR3 is CASSPLPRNTIYF. The CDR3 DNA sequence: TGTGCCAGCAGCCCGCTTCCCAGAAACACCATATATTTT.

The CDR3 region has the DNA TGTGCCAGCAGCTCCCGGGACAGGGGGACACCCCTCCACTTT. Amino acid sequence: CASSSRDRGTPLHF. This chain connects TRBV5-4 to TRBJ1-6; 11 bases are a match to TRBD1. The trim removed 3 bases at V and 11 bases at J, leaving 4 bases unmatched. This CDR3 is built from 14 residues. Germline V lookup: CDR1 SGHNT, CDR2 YYREEE (reference sequence).

The V and J genes are TRBV5-1 and TRBJ1-1; D unresolved. The CDR3 consists of 13 residues. V lost 0 bases to trimming and J lost 1 base, with 4 bases between them. From germline, CDR1 is SGHRS and CDR2 YFSETQ. CDR3 region: CASSLAPNTEAFF. The CDR3 DNA reads TGCGCCAGCAGCTTGGCCCCGAACACTGAAGCTTTCTTT. The full variable domain, completed using reference TRBV5-1 and TRBJ1-1, is KAGVTQTPRYLIKTRGQQVTLSCSPISGHRSVSWYQQTPGQGLQFLFEYFSETQRNKGNFPGRFSGRQFSNSRSEMNVSTLELGDSALYLCASSLAPNTEAFFGQGTRLTVV.

The rearrangement links TRBV11-2 to TRBJ2-7; 7 bases are shared with TRBD1. J lost 6 bases, V lost 5 bases, and 7 bases had no gene match. Germline CDR1 reads SGHAT; CDR2 reads FQNNGV. The CDR3 runs to 13 residues. The chain's CDR3 is CASSPSTGVEQYF. CDR3 sequence (DNA): TGTGCCAGCAGCCCCAGCACAGGGGTCGAGCAGTACTTC.

J is TRBJ2-1 and V is TRBV5-1, with D tentatively TRBD2 (5 bases). The CDR3 runs 12 residues. Per germline, CDR1 SGHRS and CDR2 YFSETQ. The germline V and J ends were trimmed by 4 bases and 14 bases, with 16 bases remaining between them. The CDR3 is CASSDRLREKFF. CDR3 DNA sequence: TGCGCCAGCAGCGACCGTCTGAGGGAGAAGTTCTTC.

The chain employs TRBV19 and TRBJ1-1; 11 bases align to TRBD1. The CDR3 is 13 residues long. The germline V gene has CDR1 LNHDA and CDR2 SQIVND (reference sequence). V gave up 5 bases and J gave up 7 bases; unmatched junction bases: 3. This CDR3 reads CASSPGTGGEAFF. CDR3 sequence (DNA): TGTGCCAGTAGTCCCGGGACAGGGGGTGAAGCTTTCTTT.

The chain links TRBV6-1 to TRBJ1-5, with 10 bases lining up with TRBD1. The CDR3 has 15 residues. J was trimmed by 5 bases and V by 7 bases; bases with no gene match: 8. Germline V gene data show CDR1 as MNHNS and CDR2 as SASEGT. In DNA, the CDR3 is TGTGCCAGCATCGGACAGGGGGGATATTATCAGCCCCAGCATTTT. Translation gives CASIGQGGYYQPQHF.

V is TRBV9 and J is TRBJ2-1; D is ambiguous. CDR3 length equals 14 residues. Trimming left V 1 base short and J 8 bases short, with 13 bases between. The germline V gene encodes CDR1 SGDLS and CDR2 YYNGEE. The CDR3 nucleotides read TGTGCCAGCAGCGTAAGTGAAGACCTAGATGAGCAGTTCTTC. Its protein product is CASSVSEDLDEQFF.

The chain is built from TRBV25-1 and TRBJ2-7; unclear D gene. The germline V gene encodes CDR1 MGHDK and CDR2 SYGVNS. CDR3 length equals 14 residues. V was cut by 4 bases and J by 5 bases, with 15 bases left in between. CDR3 amino acids: CASSGTPLRDEQYF. The DNA for the CDR3 is TGTGCCAGCAGTGGAACCCCCTTGAGAGACGAGCAGTACTTC.

This clone was recorded only once. The rearrangement joins TRBV7-8 to TRBJ2-7; the match to TRBD2 covers 8 bases. CDR3 length: 14 residues. Germline CDR1 reads SGHVS; CDR2 reads FQNEAQ. V shed 1 base, J shed 2 bases, and the junction held 1 base outside the gene matches. In DNA, the CDR3 is TGTGCCAGCAGCTTAGGTAGCGGGGCCTACGAGCAGTACTTC. Protein product: CASSLGSGAYEQYF.

Worth noting for this clone: At one end, the junction sequence differs from germline, possibly due to a read error. This sequence joins TRBV5-1 and TRBJ2-3, with D uncertain. Germline values: CDR1 SGHRS, CDR2 YFSETQ. The CDR3 length is 12 residues. CDR3 sequence: CASSPGTNTQYF. CDR3 nucleotide sequence: TGCGCCAGCAGCCCGGGCACAAATACGCAGTATTTT.

The gene calls are TRBV7-9 and TRBJ2-2; 7 bases are a match to TRBD1. V lost 5 bases and J lost 5; bases outside the gene matches: 5. CDR1 and CDR2 (germline): SEHNR, FQNEAQ (reference sequence). The CDR3 runs to 14 residues. The CDR3 reads CASSVDRATGELFF. Here the CDR3 DNA reads TGTGCCAGCAGCGTCGACAGGGCTACCGGGGAGCTGTTTTTT.

CDR3 region: CASSPTTGFDGYTF. In DNA, the CDR3 is TGTGCCAGCAGCCCAACCACAGGGTTCGATGGCTACACCTTC. The chain combines TRBV7-9 with TRBJ1-2, with D possibly matching TRBD1 (6 bases). Trimming took 5 bases from V and 6 from J, leaving 16 bases between them. This CDR3 has 14 residues. Germline CDR1 reads SEHNR; CDR2 reads FQNEAQ (reference sequence).

The chain has TRBV6-1 and TRBJ1-5; D remains ambiguous. The CDR3 consists of 14 residues. Looked up from germline, CDR1 is MNHNS and CDR2 is SASEGT. Trimming shortened V by 1 base and J by 5 bases, and 9 bases separated the two germline ends. The CDR3 region has the DNA TGTGCCAGCAGTGAAGTCGGGGTAGATCAGCCCCAGCATTTT. Protein product: CASSEVGVDQPQHF.

V is TRBV7-9 and J is TRBJ1-4; tentative D call: TRBD1 (5 bases). CDR3 length: 15 amino acids. In germline, CDR1 is SEHNR, CDR2 FQNEAQ (reference sequence). V shed 1 base and J shed 8 bases, with 14 bases lying between them. The CDR3 sequence is CASSLGTGTTEKLFF. As DNA, the CDR3 is TGTGCCAGCAGCTTAGGAACCGGGACGACAGAAAAACTGTTTTTT.

This clone showed up just a few times. The rearrangement links TRBV29-1 to TRBJ1-1; 11 positions agree with TRBD1. With V trimmed by 4 bases and J by 6 bases, 7 bases remained unmatched. The CDR3 totals 14 residues. Germline CDR1 reads SQVTM; CDR2 reads ANQGSEA. The CDR3 bases are TGCAGCGTTGTGGACAGGGGGCTTCCCTCTGAAGCTTTCTTT. Translation gives CSVVDRGLPSEAFF.

This chain uses TRBV15 with TRBJ2-6; D is possibly TRBD1 (6 bases). Trimming removed 5 bases from V and 13 bases from J, with 24 bases in between. CDR1 is LNHNV, CDR2 YYDKDF, per germline (reference sequence). The CDR3 spans 16 residues. The CDR3 region is CATSPTYTGPLVVLTF. The DNA of the CDR3 is TGTGCCACCAGCCCTACCTATACAGGGCCCCTAGTTGTCCTGACTTTC.

This chain links TRBV5-8 with TRBJ1-6; D is possibly TRBD1 (6 bases). Deletions cut 3 bases from V and 1 base from J, with 20 bases between. The CDR3 has 19 amino acids. From germline, CDR1 is SGHTS and CDR2 YDEGEE. DNA of the CDR3: TGTGCCAGCAGCTCCGACAGGAGAGATTTGTGGTCCTATAATTCACCCCTCCACTTT. The encoded protein is CASSSDRRDLWSYNSPLHF.